This T cell receptor beta chain derives from a study of blood T cell repertoires in COVID-19 (dated by TCRdb to 2019 to 2021). Regarding the complete study: The collaborator samples originated in the United States, Italy and Spain and spanned the acute and convalescent phases of COVID-19. The prospective study material was composed of cDNA or gDNA derived from T cells, B-cell-depleted T cells, or PBMCs. The dataset comprised deeply sampled blood TCRbeta repertoires from subjects exposed to, actively infected with, or recovered from COVID-19. The repertoires were released in a freely available public database intended as a resource for research on the immune response to SARS-CoV-2. The samples were drawn from two sources: the first 160 participants of the ongoing ImmuneRACE study, and 1,000 to 1,500 subjects contributed by 6 global collaborators. Sample metadata almost always included a de-identified subject ID, COVID-19 status, age in years and sex. Where available, HLA class I and class II types were taken from metadata supplied by the sample provider and were not determined by assay-based typing. General study outcomes and caveats: The amount of clinical and demographic metadata varied by source and participant and was provided uncurated.

Participants in the prospective study were aged about 18 to 100 years, lived in about two dozen United States geographic areas, and enrolled through a virtual design. In the prospective study, participants were assigned to cohorts based on the clinical history participants reported in a screening survey and a study questionnaire. Recovered participants in ImmuneRACE Cohort 3 were defined as having two consecutive negative NP/OP PCR tests, clearance from a healthcare professional, or resolution of symptoms. In the prospective study, mobile phlebotomists collected whole blood, serum and a nasopharyngeal or oropharyngeal swab from each participant. Over an approximately 2-month period, participants in the prospective study had the option of providing additional blood draws and questionnaires. Before DNA extraction, blood samples from the prospective study were shipped at room temperature or frozen.

As concerns this clone: The clone's antigen remains unknown. Base qualities were left out, and no much larger clone turns up one base away.

TCRbeta CDR3 regions were amplified from genomic DNA using the immunoSEQ Assay, a bias-controlled multiplex PCR. In the original analysis: Nucleated cell counts per sample were estimated from amplification of reference gene primers within the assay. To quantify the absolute abundance of each unique TCRbeta CDR3 rearrangement, sequence reads were collapsed and filtered. For each sample, productive Simpson clonality was calculated by taking the square root of Simpson's diversity index across productive rearrangements. TCRdb limited this immuneACCESS table to in-frame rearrangements with V and J called. A share of clones is missing; checked studies link under half to unresolved V genes, and the rest is unexplained. That table supplies the V and J calls and clone size; D and trimming were determined from the DNA. The table for this sample lists about 310,000 clones; roughly 87% of them were counted only once. In total, the top ten clones hold more than 8.5% of the sample.

This receptor was obtained from a woman aged 18-35 years who had recovered from COVID-19. Material for sequencing was PBMCs or T cells enriched from blood (not recorded which).

The CDR3 corresponds to CASSSRGQDNEKLFF. In nucleotides, the sequence is TGTGCCAGCAGTTCCAGGGGGCAAGATAATGAAAAACTGTTTTTT. The chain is encoded by TRBV28 joined to TRBJ1-4; TRBD1 agrees with 8 junctional bases. V ends up 4 bases short and J 4 bases short, with an unmatched junction base count of 5. Including cysteine and phenylalanine, the CDR3 has 15 amino acids. Just CDR3 DNA is preserved here, 45 bases in frame from base 1. Looking up the germline V gene yields CDR1 MDHEN and CDR2 SYDVKM.